This TCR beta chain was profiled in a study of blood T cells in healthy people across ages. A sample-barcoded 5' primer and a J-beta primer mix were used in a second PCR of roughly 6 to 12 cycles. TCRdb analysed the 5' RACE reads with MiXCR anew, one entry per CDR3 protein. Among hundreds of thousands of distinct CDR3 sequences listed, 24% were seen once. This CDR3 contains 16 residues. Germline V lookup: CDR1 SGHDT, CDR2 YYEEEE. This same sample was also part of a study on T cells of mothers and their children.

The TCR comes from a boy between 10 and 17 years old in good health. The V call is TRBV5-6, the J call TRBJ2-5, with 9 bases fitting TRBD1. The J call may be mistaken, given a closer DNA end match to TRBJ2-7. Sequenced: blood. DNA for the CDR3: TGTGCCAGCAGCTTGGCCATATGGGGACAGGGCTACGAGCAGTACTTC. Translated: CASSLAIWGQGYEQYF.